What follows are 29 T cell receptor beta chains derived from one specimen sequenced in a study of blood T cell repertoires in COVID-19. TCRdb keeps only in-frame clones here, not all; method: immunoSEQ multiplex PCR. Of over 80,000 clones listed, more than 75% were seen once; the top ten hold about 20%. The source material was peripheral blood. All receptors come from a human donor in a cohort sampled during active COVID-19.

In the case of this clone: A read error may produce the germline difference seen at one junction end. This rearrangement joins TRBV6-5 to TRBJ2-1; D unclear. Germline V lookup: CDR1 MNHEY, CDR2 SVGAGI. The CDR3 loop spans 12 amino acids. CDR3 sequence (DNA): TGTGCCAGCAGTTACTCCAACAATGAGCAGTTCTTC. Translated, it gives CASSYSNNEQFF.

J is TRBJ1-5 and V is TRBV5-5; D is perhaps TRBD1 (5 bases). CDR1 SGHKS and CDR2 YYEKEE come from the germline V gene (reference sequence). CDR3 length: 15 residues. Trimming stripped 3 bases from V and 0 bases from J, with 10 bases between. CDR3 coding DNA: TGTGCCAGCAGCTGGGAGGGGTATAGCAATCAGCCCCAGCATTTT. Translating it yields CASSWEGYSNQPQHF.

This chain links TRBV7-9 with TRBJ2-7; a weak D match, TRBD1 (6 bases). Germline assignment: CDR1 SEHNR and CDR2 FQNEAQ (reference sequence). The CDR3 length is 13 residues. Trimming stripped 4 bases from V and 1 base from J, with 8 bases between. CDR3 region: CASSWTESYEQYF. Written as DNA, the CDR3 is TGTGCCAGCAGCTGGACAGAGTCCTACGAGCAGTACTTC.

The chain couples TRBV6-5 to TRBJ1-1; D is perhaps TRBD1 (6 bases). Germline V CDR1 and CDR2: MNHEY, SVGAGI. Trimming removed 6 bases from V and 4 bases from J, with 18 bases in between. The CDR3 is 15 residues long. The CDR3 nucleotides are TGTGCCAGCAGACCCACGGACAGACAAGGCACTGAAGCTTTCTTT. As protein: CASRPTDRQGTEAFF.

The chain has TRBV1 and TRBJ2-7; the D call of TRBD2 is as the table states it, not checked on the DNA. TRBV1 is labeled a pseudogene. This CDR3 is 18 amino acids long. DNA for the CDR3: TGCACCAGCAGCCAAGGCCCTCGAGTGTGCGGGGTAACCTACGAGCAGTACTTC. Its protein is CTSSQGPRVCGVTYEQYF.

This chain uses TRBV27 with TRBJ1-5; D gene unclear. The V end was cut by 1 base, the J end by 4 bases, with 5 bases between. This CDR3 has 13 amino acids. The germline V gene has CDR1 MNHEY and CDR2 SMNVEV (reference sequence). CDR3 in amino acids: CASSLYLNQPQHF. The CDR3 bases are TGTGCCAGCAGTTTATATCTAAATCAGCCCCAGCATTTT.

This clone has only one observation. In DNA, the CDR3 is TGTGCCAGCAGCCCCCCGGGATCTGGGGAGCAGTACTTC. Its translation: CASSPPGSGEQYF. The V and J genes are TRBV28 and TRBJ2-7, with D possibly matching TRBD2 (5 bases). The CDR3 has 13 amino acids. The V end was cut by 6 bases, the J end by 7 bases, with 16 bases between. The germline gives CDR1 MDHEN, CDR2 SYDVKM.

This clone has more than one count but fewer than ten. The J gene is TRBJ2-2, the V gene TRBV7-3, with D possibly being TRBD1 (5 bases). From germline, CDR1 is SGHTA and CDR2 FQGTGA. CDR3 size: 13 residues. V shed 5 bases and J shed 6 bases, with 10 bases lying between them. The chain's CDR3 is CASSLGPAGELFF. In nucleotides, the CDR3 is TGTGCCAGCAGCCTGGGGCCGGCCGGGGAGCTGTTTTTT.

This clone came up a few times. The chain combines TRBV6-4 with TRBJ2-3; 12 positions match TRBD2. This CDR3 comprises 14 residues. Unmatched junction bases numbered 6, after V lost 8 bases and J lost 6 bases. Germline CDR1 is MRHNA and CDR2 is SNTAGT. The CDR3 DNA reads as TGTGCCAGCTACCGACTAGCGGGAGAGGATACGCAGTATTTT. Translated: CASYRLAGEDTQYF.

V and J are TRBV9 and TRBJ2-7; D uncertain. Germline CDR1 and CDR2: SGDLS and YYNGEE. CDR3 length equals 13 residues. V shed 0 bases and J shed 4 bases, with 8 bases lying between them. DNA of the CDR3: TGTGCCAGCAGCGTAGCTCCCCGGTACGAGCAGTACTTC. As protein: CASSVAPRYEQYF.

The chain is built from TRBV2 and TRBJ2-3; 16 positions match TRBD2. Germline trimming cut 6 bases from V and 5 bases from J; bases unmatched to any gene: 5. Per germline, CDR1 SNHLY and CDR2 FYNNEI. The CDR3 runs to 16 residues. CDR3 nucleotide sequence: TGTGCCAGCAGGCCGGGACTAGCGGGAGGGGGAGATACGCAGTATTTT. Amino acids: CASRPGLAGGGDTQYF.

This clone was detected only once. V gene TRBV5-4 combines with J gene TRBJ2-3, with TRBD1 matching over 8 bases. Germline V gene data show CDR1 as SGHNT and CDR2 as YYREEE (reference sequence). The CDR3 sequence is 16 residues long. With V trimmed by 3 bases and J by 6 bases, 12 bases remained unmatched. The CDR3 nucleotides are TGTGCCAGCAGCTGGAGATCGGGACAGGCCGGCGATACGCAGTATTTT. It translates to CASSWRSGQAGDTQYF.

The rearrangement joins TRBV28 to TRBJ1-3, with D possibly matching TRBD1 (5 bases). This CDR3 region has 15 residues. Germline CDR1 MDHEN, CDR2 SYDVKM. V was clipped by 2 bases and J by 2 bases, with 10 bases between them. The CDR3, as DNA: TGTGCCAGCAGTTTAGTTTGGGGGGCTGGAAACACCATATATTTT. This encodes CASSLVWGAGNTIYF. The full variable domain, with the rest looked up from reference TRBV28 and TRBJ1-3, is DVKVTQSSRYLVKRTGEKVFLECVQDMDHENMFWYRQDPGLGLRLIYFSYDVKMKEKGDIPEGYSVSREKKERFSLILESASTNQTSMYLCASSLVWGAGNTIYFGEGSWLTVV.

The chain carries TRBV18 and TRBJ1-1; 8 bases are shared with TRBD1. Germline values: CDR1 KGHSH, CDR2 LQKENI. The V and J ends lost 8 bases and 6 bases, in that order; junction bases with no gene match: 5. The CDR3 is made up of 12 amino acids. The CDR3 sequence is CASTGQGSEAFF. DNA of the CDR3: TGTGCCAGCACCGGACAGGGTTCTGAAGCTTTCTTT.

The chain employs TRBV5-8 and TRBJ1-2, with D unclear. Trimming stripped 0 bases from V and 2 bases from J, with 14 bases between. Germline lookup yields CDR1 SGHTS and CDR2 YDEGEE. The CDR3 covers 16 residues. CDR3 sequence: CASSLAYVGSNYGYTF. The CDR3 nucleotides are TGTGCCAGCAGCTTGGCGTACGTCGGGTCGAACTATGGCTACACCTTC.

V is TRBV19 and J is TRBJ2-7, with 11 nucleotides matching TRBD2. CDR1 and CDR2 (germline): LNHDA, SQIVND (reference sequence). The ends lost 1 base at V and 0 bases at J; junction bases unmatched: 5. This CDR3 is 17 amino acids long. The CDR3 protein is CASSIGGLAGGSYEQYF. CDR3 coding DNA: TGTGCCAGTAGTATAGGAGGGCTAGCGGGAGGCTCCTACGAGCAGTACTTC.

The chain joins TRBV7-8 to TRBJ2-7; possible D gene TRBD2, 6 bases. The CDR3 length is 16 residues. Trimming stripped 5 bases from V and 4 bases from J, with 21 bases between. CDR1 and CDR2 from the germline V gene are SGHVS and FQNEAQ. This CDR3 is CASSHGPGTGAYEQYF. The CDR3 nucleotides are TGTGCCAGCAGCCACGGACCCGGGACTGGCGCGTACGAGCAGTACTTC.

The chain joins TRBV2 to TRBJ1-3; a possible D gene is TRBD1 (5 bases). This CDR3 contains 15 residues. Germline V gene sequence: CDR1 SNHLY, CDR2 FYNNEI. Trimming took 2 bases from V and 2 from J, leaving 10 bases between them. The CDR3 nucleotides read TGTGCCAGCAGTGAAATAAGGGGCACTGGAAACACCATATATTTT. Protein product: CASSEIRGTGNTIYF.

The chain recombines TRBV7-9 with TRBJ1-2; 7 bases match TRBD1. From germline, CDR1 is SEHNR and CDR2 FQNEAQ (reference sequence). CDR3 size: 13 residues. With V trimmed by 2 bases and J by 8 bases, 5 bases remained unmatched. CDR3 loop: CASSLTGDRGYTF. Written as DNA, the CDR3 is TGTGCCAGCAGCTTAACAGGGGATAGAGGCTACACCTTC.

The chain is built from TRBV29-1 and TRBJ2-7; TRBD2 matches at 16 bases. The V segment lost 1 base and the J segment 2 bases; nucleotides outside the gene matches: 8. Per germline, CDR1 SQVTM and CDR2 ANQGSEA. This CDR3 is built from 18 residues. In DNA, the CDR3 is TGCAGCGTTGAAGTACCGGGACTAGCGGGAGGGATTACCTACGAGCAGTACTTC. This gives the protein CSVEVPGLAGGITYEQYF.

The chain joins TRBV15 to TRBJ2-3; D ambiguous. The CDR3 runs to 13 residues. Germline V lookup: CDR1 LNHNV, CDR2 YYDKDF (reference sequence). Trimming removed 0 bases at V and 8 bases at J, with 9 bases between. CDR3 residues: CATSRDYPGTQYF. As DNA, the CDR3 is TGTGCCACCAGCAGAGATTACCCGGGTACGCAGTATTTT.

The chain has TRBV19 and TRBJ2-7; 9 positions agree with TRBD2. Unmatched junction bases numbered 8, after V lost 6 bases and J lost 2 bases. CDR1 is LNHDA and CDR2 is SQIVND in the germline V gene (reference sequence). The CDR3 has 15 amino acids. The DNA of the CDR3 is TGTGCCAGTAGCTTTAGCGGGGGCTTTACCTACGAGCAGTACTTC. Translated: CASSFSGGFTYEQYF.

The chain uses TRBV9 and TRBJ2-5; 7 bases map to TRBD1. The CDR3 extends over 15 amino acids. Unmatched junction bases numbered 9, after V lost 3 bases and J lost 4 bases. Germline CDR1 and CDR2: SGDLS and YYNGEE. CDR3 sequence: CASSENTGVRETQYF. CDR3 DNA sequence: TGTGCCAGCAGCGAGAATACAGGGGTGCGAGAGACCCAGTACTTC.

CDR3 coding DNA: TGTGCCAGCAGCCAAGATTTAGGGGTTGGGGGGGAGACCCAGTACTTC. It codes for CASSQDLGVGGETQYF. The V and J genes are TRBV3-1 (or the pseudogene TRBV3-2) and TRBJ2-5; a possible D gene is TRBD2 (6 bases). Germline CDR1 and CDR2: LGHDT and YNNKEL (reference sequence). The CDR3 has 16 amino acids. V was trimmed by 0 bases and J by 5 bases, leaving 16 bases between them.

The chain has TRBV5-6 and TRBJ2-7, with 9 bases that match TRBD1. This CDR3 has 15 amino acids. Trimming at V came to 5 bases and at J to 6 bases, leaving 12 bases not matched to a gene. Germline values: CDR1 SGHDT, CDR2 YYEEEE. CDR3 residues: CASRMGLGQGFEQYF. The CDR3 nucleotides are TGTGCCAGCAGGATGGGGTTAGGACAGGGGTTCGAGCAGTACTTC.

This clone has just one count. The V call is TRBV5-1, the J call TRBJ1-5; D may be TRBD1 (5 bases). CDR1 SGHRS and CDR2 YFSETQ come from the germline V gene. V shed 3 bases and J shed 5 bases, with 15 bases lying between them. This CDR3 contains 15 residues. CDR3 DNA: TGCGCCAGCAGCTCCTCCCCAGGGAGGGATCAGCCCCAGCATTTT. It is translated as CASSSSPGRDQPQHF. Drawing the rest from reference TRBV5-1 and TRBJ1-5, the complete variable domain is KAGVTQTPRYLIKTRGQQVTLSCSPISGHRSVSWYQQTPGQGLQFLFEYFSETQRNKGNFPGRFSGRQFSNSRSEMNVSTLELGDSALYLCASSSSPGRDQPQHFGDGTRLSIL.

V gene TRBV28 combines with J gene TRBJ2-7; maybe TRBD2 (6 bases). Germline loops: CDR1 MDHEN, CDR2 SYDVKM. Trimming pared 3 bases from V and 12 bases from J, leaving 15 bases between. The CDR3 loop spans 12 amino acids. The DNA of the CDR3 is TGTGCCAGCAGTTTGACCCCGGGGGAGGTGTACTTC. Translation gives CASSLTPGEVYF.

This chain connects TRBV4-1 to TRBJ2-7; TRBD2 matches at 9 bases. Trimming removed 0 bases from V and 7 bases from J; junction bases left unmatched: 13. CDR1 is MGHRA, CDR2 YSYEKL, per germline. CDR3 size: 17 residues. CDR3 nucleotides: TGCGCCAGCAGCCAAGAGGGGGGTAGGAGCGGGAGGTGGGAGCAGTACTTC. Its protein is CASSQEGGRSGRWEQYF.

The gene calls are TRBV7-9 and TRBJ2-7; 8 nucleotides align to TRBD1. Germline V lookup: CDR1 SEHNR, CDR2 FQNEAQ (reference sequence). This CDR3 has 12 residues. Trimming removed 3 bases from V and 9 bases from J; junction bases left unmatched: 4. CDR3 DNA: TGTGCCAGCAGCTTTGGACAGGGTGGGCAGTACTTC. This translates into CASSFGQGGQYF.